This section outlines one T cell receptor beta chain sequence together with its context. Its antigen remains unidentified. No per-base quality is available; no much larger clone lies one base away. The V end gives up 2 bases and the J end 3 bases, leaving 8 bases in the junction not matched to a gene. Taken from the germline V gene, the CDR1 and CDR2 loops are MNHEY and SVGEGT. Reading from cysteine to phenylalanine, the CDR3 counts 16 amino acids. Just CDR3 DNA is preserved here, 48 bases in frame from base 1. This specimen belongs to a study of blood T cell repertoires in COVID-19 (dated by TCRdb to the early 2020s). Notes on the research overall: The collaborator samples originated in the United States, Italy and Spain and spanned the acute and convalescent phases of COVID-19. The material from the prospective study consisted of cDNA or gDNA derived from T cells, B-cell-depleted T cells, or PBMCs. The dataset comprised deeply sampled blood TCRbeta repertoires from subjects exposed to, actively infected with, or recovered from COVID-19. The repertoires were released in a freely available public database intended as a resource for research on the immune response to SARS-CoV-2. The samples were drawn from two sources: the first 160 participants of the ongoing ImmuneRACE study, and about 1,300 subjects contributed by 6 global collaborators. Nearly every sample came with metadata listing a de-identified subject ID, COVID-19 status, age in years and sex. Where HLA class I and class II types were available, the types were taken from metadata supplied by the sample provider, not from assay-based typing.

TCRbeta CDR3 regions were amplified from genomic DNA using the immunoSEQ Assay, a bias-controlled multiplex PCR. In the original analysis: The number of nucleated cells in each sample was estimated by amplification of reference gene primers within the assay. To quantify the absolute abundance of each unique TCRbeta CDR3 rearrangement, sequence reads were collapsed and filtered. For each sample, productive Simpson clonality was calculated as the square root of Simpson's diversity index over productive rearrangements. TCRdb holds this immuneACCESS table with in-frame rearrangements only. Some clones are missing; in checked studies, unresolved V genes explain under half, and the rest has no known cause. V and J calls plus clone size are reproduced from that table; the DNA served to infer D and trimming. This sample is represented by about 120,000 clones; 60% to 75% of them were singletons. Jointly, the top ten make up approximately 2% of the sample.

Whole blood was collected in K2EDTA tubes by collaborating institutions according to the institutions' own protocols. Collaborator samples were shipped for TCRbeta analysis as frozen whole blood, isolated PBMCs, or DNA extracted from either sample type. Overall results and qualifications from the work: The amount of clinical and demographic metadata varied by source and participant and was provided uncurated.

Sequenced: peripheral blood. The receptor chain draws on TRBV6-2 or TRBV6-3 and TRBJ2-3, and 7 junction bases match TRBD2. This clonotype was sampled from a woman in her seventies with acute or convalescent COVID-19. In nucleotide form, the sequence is TGTGCCAGCAGTTACGGGGCGGGGGACCCTACAGATACGCAGTATTTT. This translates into CASSYGAGDPTDTQYF.